The rows below give T cell receptor beta chains drawn from one sample of a study of tumor-infiltrating lymphocytes in primary liver carcinoma. Via MiXCR, TCRdb re-called the multiplex PCR reads, giving one row per CDR3 protein. This sample has 150,000 to 200,000 distinct CDR3 sequences, with around 81% found just once. Sequencing was performed on tumor tissue from primary liver carcinoma. These receptors originate from a middle-aged man with primary liver carcinoma and hepatitis B virus infection. The CDR3 runs from the conserved cysteine through the conserved F or W.

V | CDR3
TRBV7-6 | CARSLFGPGNTIYF
TRBV11-1 | CASNLPRERTDTQYF
TRBV5-5 | CASSPSSGINNEQLF
TRBV28 | CASGSSLGRVAEQYF
TRBV6-5 | CTSSYQDTEEMFF
TRBV12-3/TRBV12-4 | CASRGGTVQETQYF
TRBV12-3/TRBV12-4 | CVIGQGVDAYTF
TRBV6-5 | CASSYAGGSNPPLHF
TRBV6-5 | CASRGDKTHGYTF
TRBV11-2 | CASSLDQGDTSTDTQYF
TRBV29-1 | CNVGLGWGMTWELFF
TRBV11-2 | CASRTSAGLIPGYTF
TRBV5-4 | CASSLEGDTQYF
TRBV12-3/TRBV12-4 | CASSTTPGQGYQPQRF
TRBV28 | CASSCIGLVNTGVQNEKLFF
TRBV11-1 | CANSLGQASSYNEQFF
TRBV11-2 | CASSSGRLFAREQHF
TRBV6-2/TRBV6-3 | CTSSSPLRIEAFF
TRBV4-1 | CASSQDPGVPGELLF
TRBV5-4 | CASSLECQPSYNEQFF
TRBV12-3/TRBV12-4 | CASSLAWLVGYTF
TRBV7-9 | CASSLVWVNNSPLHF
TRBV11-2 | CTSMRGQNSEAFF
TRBV5-4 | CASSLNLGTYNEQFF
TRBV12-3/TRBV12-4 | CASSRSGTGAGEETQYF
TRBV5-4 | CASSFGRGYGEQFF
TRBV4-1 | CASSRGGRQGLPYEQYF
TRBV11-1 | CVSSAGRPNVQFF
TRBV5-4 | CASSFSGTSTDTQYF
TRBV5-4 | CVSSSTSAYTGELLF
TRBV4-2 | CVSSQVSAGYTGNEQLF
TRBV10-3 | CVISKVLQGQPQYF
TRBV11-3 | CASSFQGKGTQCF
TRBV12-3/TRBV12-4 | CVSSIPGLPYEQYF
TRBV12-3/TRBV12-4 | CASSYSVGTGELFF
TRBV29-1 | CSVAGLVATNTRELLF
TRBV11-2 | CASSLGGAGGHEQFF
TRBV29-1 | CSVLGPRPTEELFF
TRBV11-2 | CANSLDPTWVEKMFF
TRBV4-3 | CASSQRGLAGGPSIHTQYF
TRBV29-1 | CSSSPGWAMNTEAFF
TRBV4-1 | CTRSQYGGANNEAFF
TRBV5-6 | CASSPKEMEGETQYF
TRBV28 | CASSLPGLGAGGEQYF
TRBV4-1 | CANSQGRQGNEQYF
TRBV10-3 | CAISPGRNLDTGELFF
TRBV6-2/TRBV6-3 | CASRLMRDGWQYF